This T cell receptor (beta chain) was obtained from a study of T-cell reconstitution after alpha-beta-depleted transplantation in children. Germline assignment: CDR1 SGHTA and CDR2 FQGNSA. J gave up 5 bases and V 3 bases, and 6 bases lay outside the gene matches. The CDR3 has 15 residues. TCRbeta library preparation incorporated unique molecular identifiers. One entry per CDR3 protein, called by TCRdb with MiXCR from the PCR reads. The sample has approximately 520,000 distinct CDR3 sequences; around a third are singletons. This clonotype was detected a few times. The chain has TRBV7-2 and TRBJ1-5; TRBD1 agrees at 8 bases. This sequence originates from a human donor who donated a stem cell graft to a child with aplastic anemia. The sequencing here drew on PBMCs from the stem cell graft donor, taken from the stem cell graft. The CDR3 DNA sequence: TGTGCCAGCAGCTTTTTCGAACAGGGGGATCAGCCCCAGCATTTT. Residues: CASSFFEQGDQPQHF.